The clone carrying this T cell receptor beta chain has a single count. This specimen belongs to a study of blood T cell repertoires in COVID-19. About the study: COVID-19 samples from acute and convalescent phases originated in the United States, Italy and Spain.

Generated by immunoSEQ multiplex PCR, the TCRdb table keeps only in-frame clones and is missing some. The repertoire holds under 130,000 clones, with more than 80% as singletons. Germline-derived CDR1 and CDR2 are GTSNPN and SVGIG (reference sequence). This CDR3 is built from 12 residues. V gave up 0 bases and J gave up 10 bases, with 12 bases separating them. This sequence joins TRBV30 and TRBJ1-2; D gene unclear. This receptor was obtained from a woman between 65 and 79 years old with acute or convalescent COVID-19. Sequenced input: peripheral blood. The CDR3 bases are TGTGCCTGGAGTGTAAATCAGTACCACTACACCTTC. This gives the protein CAWSVNQYHYTF.